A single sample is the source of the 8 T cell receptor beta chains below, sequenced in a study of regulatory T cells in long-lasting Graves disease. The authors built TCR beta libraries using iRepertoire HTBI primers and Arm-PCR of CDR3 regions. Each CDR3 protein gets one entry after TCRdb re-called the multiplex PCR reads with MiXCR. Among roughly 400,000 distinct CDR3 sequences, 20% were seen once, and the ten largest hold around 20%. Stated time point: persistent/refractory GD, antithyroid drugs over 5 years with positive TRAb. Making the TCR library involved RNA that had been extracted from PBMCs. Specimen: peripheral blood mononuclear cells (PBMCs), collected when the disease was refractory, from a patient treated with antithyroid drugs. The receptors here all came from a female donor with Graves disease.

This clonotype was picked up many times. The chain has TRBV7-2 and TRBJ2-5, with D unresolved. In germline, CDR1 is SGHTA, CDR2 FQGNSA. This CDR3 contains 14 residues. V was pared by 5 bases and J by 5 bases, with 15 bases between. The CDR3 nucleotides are TGTGCCAGCAGCACTGGACCAGAAAGGGAGACCCAGTACTTC. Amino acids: CASSTGPERETQYF.

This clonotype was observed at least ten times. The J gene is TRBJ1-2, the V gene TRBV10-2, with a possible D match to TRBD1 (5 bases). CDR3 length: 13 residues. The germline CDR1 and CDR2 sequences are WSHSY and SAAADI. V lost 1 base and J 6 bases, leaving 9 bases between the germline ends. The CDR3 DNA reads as TGCGCCAGCAGTGAGTGGGGCTCGAATGGCTACACCTTC. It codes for CASSEWGSNGYTF.

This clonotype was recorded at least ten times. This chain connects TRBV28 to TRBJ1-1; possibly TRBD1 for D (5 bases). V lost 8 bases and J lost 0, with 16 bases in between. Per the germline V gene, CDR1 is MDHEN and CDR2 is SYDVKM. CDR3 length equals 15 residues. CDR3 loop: CASYLGGTMNTEAFF. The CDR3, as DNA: TGTGCCAGCTACCTTGGGGGAACCATGAACACTGAAGCTTTCTTT. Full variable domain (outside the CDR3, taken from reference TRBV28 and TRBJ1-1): DVKVTQSSRYLVKRTGEKVFLECVQDMDHENMFWYRQDPGLGLRLIYFSYDVKMKEKGDIPEGYSVSREKKERFSLILESASTNQTSMYLCASYLGGTMNTEAFFGQGTRLTVV.

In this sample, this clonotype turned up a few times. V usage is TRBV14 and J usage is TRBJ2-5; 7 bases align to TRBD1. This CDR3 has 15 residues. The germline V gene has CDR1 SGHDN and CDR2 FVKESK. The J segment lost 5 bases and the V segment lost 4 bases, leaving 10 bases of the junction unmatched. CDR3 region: CASSRLMTGPETQYF. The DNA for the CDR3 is TGTGCCAGCAGCCGATTAATGACAGGGCCGGAGACCCAGTACTTC.

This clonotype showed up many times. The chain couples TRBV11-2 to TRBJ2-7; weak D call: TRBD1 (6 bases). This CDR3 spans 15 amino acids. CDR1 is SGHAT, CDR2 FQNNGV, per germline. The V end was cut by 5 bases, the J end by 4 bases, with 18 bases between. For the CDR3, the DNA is TGTGCCAGCAGCCGAGTTTCCGGGACATCGTACGAGCAGTACTTC. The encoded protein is CASSRVSGTSYEQYF.

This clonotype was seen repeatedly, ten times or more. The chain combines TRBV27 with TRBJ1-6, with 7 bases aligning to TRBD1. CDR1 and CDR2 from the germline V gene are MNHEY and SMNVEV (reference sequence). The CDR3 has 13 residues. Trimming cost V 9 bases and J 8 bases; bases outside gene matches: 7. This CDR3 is CASRTRGHSPLHF. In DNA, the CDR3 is TGTGCCAGTAGAACGAGGGGGCATTCACCCCTCCACTTT.

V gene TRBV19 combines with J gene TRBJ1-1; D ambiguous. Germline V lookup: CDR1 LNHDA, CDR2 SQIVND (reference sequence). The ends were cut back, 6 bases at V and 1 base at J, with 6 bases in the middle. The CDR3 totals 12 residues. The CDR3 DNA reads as TGTGCCAGTAGGATTGAGAACACTGAAGCTTTCTTT. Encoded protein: CASRIENTEAFF.

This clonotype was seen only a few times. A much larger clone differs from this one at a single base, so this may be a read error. The chain's CDR3 is CATSDSMGGGTQYF. The CDR3 DNA reads TGTGCCACCAGTGATAGTATGGGAGGAGGGACCCAGTACTTC. The chain is built from TRBV24-1 and TRBJ2-5; weak D call: TRBD2 (6 bases). This CDR3 is 14 amino acids long. Trimming took off 3 bases at V and 7 bases at J, with 14 bases between the two ends. Germline V gene data show CDR1 as KGHDR and CDR2 as SFDVKD.